These 10 T cell receptor beta chains were sequenced from one sample in a study of regulatory T cells in long-lasting Graves disease. As to time point: persistent/refractory GD, antithyroid drugs over 5 years with positive TRAb. Extracted RNA from PBMCs served as the source of the TCR library. iRepertoire HTBI primers and Arm-PCR of CDR3 regions built TCR beta libraries. TCRdb called the multiplex PCR reads again in MiXCR, with one record for every CDR3 protein. The table lists approximately 400,000 distinct CDR3 sequences, under 25% of them singletons. The source was peripheral blood mononuclear cells (PBMCs), collected when the disease was refractory, from a patient treated with antithyroid drugs. The receptors come from a female donor with Graves disease.

The table lists this clonotype with many counts. The V and J genes are TRBV11-2 and TRBJ2-7; TRBD1 might be the D (6 bases). Germline V gives CDR1 SGHAT, CDR2 FQNNGV. The CDR3 is 13 residues long. V was clipped by 5 bases and J by 2 bases, with 10 bases between them. The DNA of the CDR3 is TGTGCCAGCAGCACCAGGACAGCCTACGAGCAGTACTTC. Its protein is CASSTRTAYEQYF.

This clonotype was seen repeatedly, ten times or more. The V call is TRBV7-2, the J call TRBJ2-7; no reliable D call. Germline loops: CDR1 SGHTA, CDR2 FQGNSA. The CDR3 totals 12 residues. Trimming pared 5 bases from V and 6 bases from J, leaving 11 bases between. CDR3 amino acids: CASSAAVGEQYF. The DNA for the CDR3 is TGTGCCAGCAGCGCCGCGGTGGGCGAGCAGTACTTC.

About this clonotype: One base away lies a much larger clone, so this may be a sequencing read error. This sequence joins TRBV7-8 and TRBJ2-7, with a possible D match to TRBD2 (7 bases). Germline loops: CDR1 SGHVS, CDR2 FQNEAQ. V dropped 2 bases and J dropped 5 bases, with 13 bases sitting between them. The CDR3 contains 14 residues. The CDR3 spells CASSLFGGLDEQYF. CDR3 sequence (DNA): TGTGCCAGCAGCTTATTCGGGGGGCTCGACGAGCAGTACTTC.

This clonotype came up many times. The chain joins TRBV6-2 or TRBV6-3 to TRBJ2-4, with D uncertain. V was shortened by 5 bases and J by 0 bases, with 11 bases between the two germline ends. This CDR3 is 15 amino acids long. Germline V gene data show CDR1 as MNHEY and CDR2 as SVGEGT. The CDR3 region is CASSPFSGAKNIQYF. The CDR3 DNA reads as TGTGCCAGCAGTCCCTTTTCCGGAGCCAAAAACATTCAGTACTTC.

This clonotype has at least ten counts. The V gene is TRBV7-9, the J gene TRBJ2-6, with D perhaps matching TRBD1 (6 bases). The CDR3 has 17 amino acids. Germline V CDR1 and CDR2: SEHNR, FQNEAQ (reference sequence). Trimming stripped 5 bases from V and 2 bases from J, with 16 bases between. In DNA form, the CDR3 reads TGTGCCAGCAGCCCCATGCGAAACAGGGCTGGGGCCAACGTCCTGACTTTC. Its protein is CASSPMRNRAGANVLTF.

The chain carries TRBV5-8 and TRBJ1-1, with D possibly TRBD1 on 5 matching bases. The CDR3 spans 17 residues. Trimming removed 3 bases at V and 3 bases at J, with 21 bases between. Looked up from germline, CDR1 is SGHTS and CDR2 is YDEGEE. For the CDR3, the DNA is TGTGCCAGCAGCTGGGGGTGGGGGATCCTCGGGGACACTGAAGCTTTCTTT. Its translation: CASSWGWGILGDTEAFF.

This clonotype was seen many times. This chain links TRBV28 with TRBJ2-7; 10 nucleotides line up with TRBD2. CDR3 size: 17 residues. Germline assignment: CDR1 MDHEN and CDR2 SYDVKM. Germline trimming cut 3 bases from V and 1 base from J; bases unmatched to any gene: 9. The chain's CDR3 is CASSFVRGLASSYEQYF. The CDR3 bases are TGTGCCAGCAGTTTCGTTCGGGGACTAGCGAGTTCCTACGAGCAGTACTTC.

This clonotype came up many times. The chain combines TRBV7-2 with TRBJ2-7; D unresolved. The CDR3 has 11 amino acids. Germline CDR1 and CDR2: SGHTA and FQGNSA. Trimming removed 4 bases at V and 2 bases at J, with 3 bases between. As DNA, the CDR3 is TGTGCCAGCAGCTCAACCTACGAGCAGTACTTC. It yields the protein CASSSTYEQYF.

This clonotype has a count of ten or more. The chain has TRBV20-1 and TRBJ1-1; possibly TRBD1 for D (5 bases). V shed 0 bases and J shed 3 bases, with 8 bases lying between them. Germline CDR1 and CDR2: DFQATT and SNEGSKA (reference sequence). The CDR3 extends over 13 amino acids. The CDR3 loop is CSARDLGDTEAFF. As DNA, the CDR3 is TGCAGTGCTAGAGATTTAGGGGACACTGAAGCTTTCTTT.

This clonotype was detected ten times or more. V gene TRBV11-2 combines with J gene TRBJ2-4; 12 bases line up with TRBD2. CDR1 is SGHAT, CDR2 FQNNGV, per germline. After removal of 0 bases from V and 0 bases from J, the junction contained 6 bases not matched to a gene. This CDR3 is 19 amino acids long. The CDR3 here is CASSLDQVTSGRAKNIQYF. The CDR3 bases are TGTGCCAGCAGCTTAGATCAAGTGACTAGCGGGAGAGCCAAAAACATTCAGTACTTC.